This is a list of T cell receptor beta chains from one sample in a study of shared clonotypes between healthy human individuals. Data came from immunoSEQ multiplex PCR; TCRdb stores just in-frame clones and leaves some out. The sample consists of fewer than 1.4 million clones, more than 75% of them appearing once. The specimen sequenced was memory CD4+ T cells from PBMCs. These receptors all stem from a man between 18 and 29 years old in good health. Some clones in this sample may be carry-over from other donors' samples. The CDR3 runs from the conserved cysteine through the conserved F or W. The D gene is left open where the match is weak. Rows give clone size only sometimes, using once, few, many, or a class for an expanded clone.

clone_size | j_call | d_call | v_call | cdr3_nt | cdr3_aa
. | TRBJ1-1 | . | TRBV5-1 | TGCGCCAGCAGCTTGGGGGAAAACACTGAAGCTTTCTTT | CASSLGENTEAFF
few | TRBJ1-1 | . | TRBV5-1 | TGCGCCAGCAGCTTGTTAATCGGCGGGAACACTGAAGCTTTCTTT | CASSLLIGGNTEAFF
. | TRBJ2-1 | TRBD2 | TRBV19 | TGTGCCAGTAGTGCTGCTAGGACTAGCGGGAGCTCCTACAATGAGCAGTTCTTC | CASSAARTSGSSYNEQFF
. | TRBJ1-2 | TRBD1 | TRBV4-1 | TGCGCCAGCAGCCACCCCCGGGACAGAGACTACACCTTC | CASSHPRDRDYTF
. | TRBJ2-2 | . | TRBV7-3 | TGTGCCAGCAGCTTCCCTACAGAAACCGGGGAGCTGTTTTTT | CASSFPTETGELFF
. | TRBJ1-5 | . | TRBV28 | TGTGCCAGCCGCAGCGGGCCCCGGACAGTCGGTTACAATCAGCCCCAGCATTTT | CASRSGPRTVGYNQPQHF
. | TRBJ2-5 | TRBD1 | TRBV30 | TGTGCCTGGAGTGGGCGGACAGGGGAGACCCAGTACTTC | CAWSGRTGETQYF
. | TRBJ2-7 | TRBD1 | TRBV13 | TGTGCCAGCAACCGGCGAGGGGGCGCCGACGAGCAGTACTTC | CASNRRGGADEQYF
once | TRBJ2-7 | TRBD2 | TRBV7-9 | TGTGCCAGCAGCACAAGTAGCGGGAGGGCTTATAGTAACGAGCAGTACTTC | CASSTSSGRAYSNEQYF
. | TRBJ1-2 | TRBD1 | TRBV18 | TGTGCCAGCTCACCACCGGGACAGGGGGCGAGCGGCTACACCTTC | CASSPPGQGASGYTF
. | TRBJ1-2 | TRBD1 | TRBV10-3 | TGTGCCATCAGTTCAGACAGGGACCCTAACTATGGCTACACCTTC | CAISSDRDPNYGYTF
. | TRBJ2-5 | TRBD1 | TRBV30 | TGTGCCTGGAGCACTGGGACAGGGGACCGGACCCAGTACTTC | CAWSTGTGDRTQYF
once | TRBJ2-5 | . | TRBV5-1 | TGCGCCAGCAGCTTCGACCCGACTGGTGGAGAGACCCAGTACTTC | CASSFDPTGGETQYF
. | TRBJ2-1 | . | TRBV5-1 | TGCGCCAGCAGTTTTGGGGCCATCTCCTACAATGAGCAGTTCTTC | CASSFGAISYNEQFF
. | TRBJ2-7 | TRBD2 | TRBV6-5 | TGTGCCAGCAGTTACGGCCGGACTAGCGGGACCTACGAGCAGTACTTC | CASSYGRTSGTYEQYF
. | TRBJ1-2 | . | TRBV4-3 | TGCGCCAGCAGCCAAGCTGCAGCGGATGGGTATGGCTACACCTTC | CASSQAAADGYGYTF
. | TRBJ2-7 | . | TRBV28 | TGTGCCACGATAGAAGGAAGTCTCAGCTCCTACGAGCAGTACTTC | CATIEGSLSSYEQYF
few | TRBJ2-7 | . | TRBV6-1 | TGTGCCAGCAGTCCGTCTCAGGTCCTCCTCTACGAGCAGTACTTC | CASSPSQVLLYEQYF
. | TRBJ1-2 | . | TRBV25-1 | TGTGCCAGCAGTGAATCAGGGGTCCATGGCTACACCTTC | CASSESGVHGYTF
. | TRBJ1-2 | . | TRBV28 | TGTGCCAGCAGCCCCTCCCCCTATGCCCGGGGAGGCTACACCTTC | CASSPSPYARGGYTF
. | TRBJ1-1 | . | TRBV18 | TGTGCCAGCCTGGGGGAAATGAACACTGAAGCTTTCTTT | CASLGEMNTEAFF
. | TRBJ1-1 | . | TRBV5-1 | TGCGCCAGCAGTATCGGGTCTATGAACACTGAAGCTTTCTTT | CASSIGSMNTEAFF
. | TRBJ1-2 | . | TRBV5-1 | TGCGCCAGCAGCTTGAGTGCGGGGTTTTATGGCTACACCTTC | CASSLSAGFYGYTF
. | TRBJ1-1 | . | TRBV7-9 | TGTGCCAGCAGCTTCGGGGGGCTAACTGAAGCTTTCTTT | CASSFGGLTEAFF
. | TRBJ2-5 | . | TRBV5-1 | TGCGCCAGCAGCCTGGTAGTTGAGACCCAGTACTTC | CASSLVVETQYF
. | TRBJ2-3 | . | TRBV29-1 | TGCAGCGTTGAGAAGGGACGGCCAGATACGCAGTATTTT | CSVEKGRPDTQYF
. | TRBJ2-3 | TRBD2 | TRBV5-4 | TGTGCCAGCAGTTCAACCGGACTAGCGGGAGATACGCAGTATTTT | CASSSTGLAGDTQYF
. | TRBJ2-5 | . | TRBV7-9 | TGTGCCAGCAGCCGGGACCCCGGTTGGGAGACCCAGTACTTC | CASSRDPGWETQYF
. | TRBJ2-7 | TRBD1 | TRBV6-6 | TGTGCCAGCAGTAACGGACAGGGTGATTACGAGCAGTACTTC | CASSNGQGDYEQYF
once | TRBJ2-7 | . | TRBV6-5 | TGTGCCAGCAGTTACCAACTCGCCGGGGAGCAGTACTTC | CASSYQLAGEQYF
. | TRBJ2-3 | . | TRBV9 | TGTGCCAGCAGCGGATCTAGGGCGCAGTATTTT | CASSGSRAQYF
. | TRBJ2-7 | TRBD2 | TRBV27 | TGTGCCAGCAGAAGAAGCGGGAGGTACGAGCAGTACTTC | CASRRSGRYEQYF
. | TRBJ2-7 | . | TRBV27 | TGTGCCAGCAGTCCCGGGCGGGGGCCCTACGAGCAGTACTTC | CASSPGRGPYEQYF
. | TRBJ2-5 | . | TRBV7-6 | TGTGCCAGCAGCTTAAATCGCGGTCCCCAAGAGACCCAGTACTTC | CASSLNRGPQETQYF
. | TRBJ2-7 | TRBD1 | TRBV2 | TGTGCCAGCAGTAGGACAGGGGGTAACTACGAGCAGTACTTC | CASSRTGGNYEQYF
once | TRBJ2-1 | TRBD2 | TRBV10-3 | TGTGCCATCAAGACTAGCGGGAGGTCCGATGAGCAGTTCTTC | CAIKTSGRSDEQFF
. | TRBJ1-1 | TRBD1 | TRBV5-4 | TGTGCCAGCAGCATGACAGGGGGGAACACTGAAGCTTTCTTT | CASSMTGGNTEAFF
. | TRBJ2-7 | TRBD1 | TRBV6-6 | TGTGCCAGCAGTACCCGGACAGGGGGCAGCCACGAGCAGTACTTC | CASSTRTGGSHEQYF
. | TRBJ2-7 | . | TRBV28 | TGTGCCAGCAGTTTATTGGGCACCACGTACGAGCAGTACTTC | CASSLLGTTYEQYF
. | TRBJ1-2 | . | TRBV7-8 | TGTGCCAGCAGCTTAATGGCAAGGGGGGTTTTTGGCTACACCTTC | CASSLMARGVFGYTF
once | TRBJ2-1 | . | TRBV9 | TGTGCCAGCAGCGTAGGGACAGATCCCCCATTAGGGCAGTTCTTC | CASSVGTDPPLGQFF
. | TRBJ2-1 | TRBD2 | TRBV4-1 | TGCGCCAGCAGCCAAGAAGGAGGAACTAGCGGGAGTAGATACAATGAGCAGTTCTTC | CASSQEGGTSGSRYNEQFF
. | TRBJ1-5 | . | TRBV19 | TGTGCCAGTACCGTCGCGTGGGGCCGATATAGCAATCAGCCCCAGCATTTT | CASTVAWGRYSNQPQHF
. | TRBJ1-5 | . | TRBV28 | TGTGCCAGCAGTCAGGGTGATCAGCCCCAGCATTTT | CASSQGDQPQHF
. | TRBJ2-1 | TRBD2 | TRBV10-3 | TGTGCCATCAGTGGACAGGGCTCTAGCGGGAGTGAAAGTTACAATGAGCAGTTCTTC | CAISGQGSSGSESYNEQFF
few | TRBJ1-3 | . | TRBV21-1 | TGTGCCAGCAGTCGTTGCTGGGGGAACACCATATATTTT | CASSRCWGNTIYF
. | TRBJ2-3 | . | TRBV10-3 | TGTGCCATCAGTGGGGTGTGGGAGGGGGAAACAGATACGCAGTATTTT | CAISGVWEGETDTQYF
. | TRBJ1-1 | . | TRBV15 | TGTGCCACCAGCAGAGATTCTATGAACACTGAAGCTTTCTTT | CATSRDSMNTEAFF
once | TRBJ1-5 | . | TRBV2 | TGTGCCAGCAGTGACACCTATCGCAATCAGCCCCAGCATTTT | CASSDTYRNQPQHF
. | TRBJ2-3 | . | TRBV2 | TGTGCCAGCGCTCTGCCGGCAGGGCGCACAGATACGCAGTATTTT | CASALPAGRTDTQYF
. | TRBJ2-5 | . | TRBV2 | TGTGCCAGCAGTGAACCCCCTGGGAATCAAGAGACCCAGTACTTC | CASSEPPGNQETQYF
. | TRBJ2-5 | TRBD1 | TRBV7-3 | TGTGCCAGCAGCTTAACAATGGGACAGCAAGAGACCCAGTACTTC | CASSLTMGQQETQYF
. | TRBJ2-5 | TRBD1 | TRBV27 | TGTGCCAGCAGTTTTGTACCCGGGACAGGCGCGGAGACCCAGTACTTC | CASSFVPGTGAETQYF
. | TRBJ1-4 | . | TRBV28 | TGTGCCAGCAGTTTTCGGAGAGCAACTAATGAAAAACTGTTTTTT | CASSFRRATNEKLFF
. | TRBJ1-1 | . | TRBV18 | TGTGCCAGCTCACCAGGGGCAGGCGAAGCTTTCTTT | CASSPGAGEAFF
. | TRBJ2-7 | TRBD2 | TRBV9 | TGTGCCGGTTCTCTCGCGGGAGGAGATCTACGGTACTTC | CAGSLAGGDLRYF
. | TRBJ1-1 | . | TRBV11-3 | TGTGCCAGCAGCTCCAACCTGGGGCTGAACACTGAAGCTTTCTTT | CASSSNLGLNTEAFF
. | TRBJ1-4 | TRBD1 | TRBV30 | TGTGCCTGGAGTCCCCTCAGGGGGGGATATGAAAAACTGTTTTTT | CAWSPLRGGYEKLFF
. | TRBJ2-1 | . | TRBV4-3 | TGCGCCAGCAGCCAAGATCTGCGGGAAATCAATGAGCAGTTCTTC | CASSQDLREINEQFF